This T cell receptor beta chain was found in a study of T cells in localized non-small cell lung cancer. Overall study results and limits: Adjacent lung tissue had a median approximately 57 of the top 100 clones found in the tumor. The study found T cell clonality highest in uninvolved adjacent lung, above tumor. A higher density of T cells in blood coincided with extended overall survival.

Germline CDR1 and CDR2: MRHNA and SNTAGT. This CDR3 has 15 amino acids. Assay used: immunoSEQ multiplex PCR; TCRdb lists only in-frame clones, some missing. The sample shows roughly 3,000 clones, about 35% of them seen only once. Comment on this clone: Its antigen remains unknown. The junction departs from germline at one end; a sequencing error may be responsible.

V gene TRBV6-4 combines with J gene TRBJ2-7; 8 nucleotides align to TRBD2. Sample: lung tumor tissue, taken before any cancer treatment. The clonotype originates from a female donor of 60 years or more with stage I lung adenocarcinoma. CDR3 sequence (DNA): TGTGCCATCAGTGCCACGGGGGGGAGCAGTCACGAGCAGTACTTC. This gives the protein CAISATGGSSHEQYF.